This is a list of T cell receptor beta chains from one sample in a study of cytomegalovirus exposure and HLA in healthy donors. The assay was immunoSEQ multiplex PCR, and TCRdb's table has in-frame clones only and misses some. The sample has over 150,000 clones; more than 60% are singletons. Sequencing was done on a sample of PBMCs. Receptors were obtained from a woman between 45 and 65 years old in good health and CMV-seropositive. CDR3s include the opening cysteine and the closing phenylalanine or tryptophan. A D gene is named only where the DNA matches it firmly. Clone size, where shown, is once, few, many, or a class for clones that have expanded.

TGCGCCAGCAGCCGAACCGCTGGGAGTAATTCACCCCTCCACTTT	CASSRTAGSNSPLHF	NA	TRBV4-3	TRBJ1-6	NA	15
TGTGCCAGCAGCTTGTCTAGCGGGGGTCACAATGAGCAGTTCTTC	CASSLSSGGHNEQFF	NA	TRBV11-3	TRBJ2-1	TRBD2	15
TGTGCCAGCAGTTTATCCGGGACACTTAACTATGGCTACACCTTC	CASSLSGTLNYGYTF	NA	TRBV27	TRBJ1-2	NA	15
TGTGCCAGCAGCTTCCGGGGAGAGACCCAGTACTTC	CASSFRGETQYF	NA	TRBV5-8	TRBJ2-5	NA	12
TGTGCCAGCAGCCCGACAATACAAGAGACCCAGTACTTC	CASSPTIQETQYF	NA	TRBV11-3	TRBJ2-5	NA	13
TGTGCCAGCAGTCCCTCTAACTATGGCTACACCTTC	CASSPSNYGYTF	few	TRBV6-5	TRBJ1-2	NA	12
TGTGCCAGCAGTGTCCTCGGACAGGGTCGACTCTCTGGAAACACCATATATTTT	CASSVLGQGRLSGNTIYF	once	TRBV2	TRBJ1-3	TRBD1	18
TGTGCCAGCAGCCCCCGACAGGGTGGGTACGAGCAGTACTTC	CASSPRQGGYEQYF	NA	TRBV11-3	TRBJ2-7	TRBD1	14
TGTGCCAGCAGCCTAGCACAGGCGATGGCTTCACCCCTCCACTTT	CASSLAQAMASPLHF	NA	TRBV7-6	TRBJ1-6	NA	15
TGTGCCAGCAGCGTAGATAATAGCGCGGATACGCAGTATTTT	CASSVDNSADTQYF	NA	TRBV9	TRBJ2-3	NA	14
TGTGCCAGCTCACCGGACCCGGAAGGGGGTCAGTACTTC	CASSPDPEGGQYF	NA	TRBV18	TRBJ2-4	NA	13
TGTGCCAGCAGTGAGGCAGGGGCATCCTACGAGCAGTACTTC	CASSEAGASYEQYF	NA	TRBV2	TRBJ2-7	NA	14
TGTGCCAGCAGTTTGGGGTCTTGGTCGGGACAGGGGGTTCATGAGCAGTACTTC	CASSLGSWSGQGVHEQYF	NA	TRBV28	TRBJ2-7	TRBD1	18
TGTGCCAGCTCACCCTCAAGGACGGAGAGGGCCCAGCATTTT	CASSPSRTERAQHF	NA	TRBV18	TRBJ1-5	NA	14
TGTGCCAGCAGTTTATCGACAGGGGCCTATGGCTACACCTTC	CASSLSTGAYGYTF	NA	TRBV28	TRBJ1-2	TRBD1	14
TGTGCCAGCAGTTTATCAGATGGCTACGAGCAGTACTTC	CASSLSDGYEQYF	NA	TRBV28	TRBJ2-7	NA	13
TGTGCCAGCAGCACCCATGTGGGGGCGTATGGCTACACCTTC	CASSTHVGAYGYTF	few	TRBV9	TRBJ1-2	NA	14
TGTGCCAGCAGTGCGACTCCCGATACGCAGTATTTT	CASSATPDTQYF	NA	TRBV2	TRBJ2-3	NA	12
TGTGCCAGCAGCACCACAGTGAACACTGAAGCTTTCTTT	CASSTTVNTEAFF	NA	TRBV11-3	TRBJ1-1	NA	13
TGTGCCATCAGTGAGTCTTTGGGGCGCGGTAATTCACCCCTCCACTTT	CAISESLGRGNSPLHF	NA	TRBV10-3	TRBJ1-6	NA	16
TGTGCCAGCAGCGTAGTAGACGGGGGGGCTGGCTACAATGAGCAGTTCTTC	CASSVVDGGAGYNEQFF	NA	TRBV9	TRBJ2-1	TRBD2	17
TGTGCCAGCAGCTTCAATAGCGGAGAGGGCTACAATGAGCAGTTCTTC	CASSFNSGEGYNEQFF	NA	TRBV7-3	TRBJ2-1	NA	16
TGTGCCAGCTCCCCCGGGATGGTAGCGGGAGGACTCCTCCAAGAGACCCAGTACTTC	CASSPGMVAGGLLQETQYF	NA	TRBV7-2	TRBJ2-5	TRBD2	19
TGTGCCAGCAGCTTCCGAGGGGCGGGAGGTGAAAAACTGTTTTTT	CASSFRGAGGEKLFF	NA	TRBV9	TRBJ1-4	NA	15
TGTGCCAGCAGCTTAGAGTGGGCAACCCTGTCTATCACAGATACGCAGTATTTT	CASSLEWATLSITDTQYF	NA	TRBV7-9	TRBJ2-3	NA	18
TGTGCCAGCAGTTATAGCCCAGGGACTAATGAAAAACTGTTTTTT	CASSYSPGTNEKLFF	NA	TRBV6-6	TRBJ1-4	NA	15
TGTGCCAGCAGTTTACTACAGGGGGCATGGAGTCAGCCCCAGCATTTT	CASSLLQGAWSQPQHF	NA	TRBV28	TRBJ1-5	TRBD1	16
TGTGCCAGCAGTAGGGGGCTAGACACTGAAGCTTTCTTT	CASSRGLDTEAFF	NA	TRBV6-5	TRBJ1-1	TRBD1	13
TGCGCCAGCAGCCAAGATATCGGAGGTGGTACTGAAGCTTTCTTT	CASSQDIGGGTEAFF	NA	TRBV4-3	TRBJ1-1	NA	15
TGTGCCAGCAGCCGGGACAGGGTCGGAAACGAGCAGTACTTC	CASSRDRVGNEQYF	NA	TRBV6-5	TRBJ2-7	TRBD1	14
TGCAGCGTTGGAGCCATCCCCGATCCCAGGGAGCAGTACTTC	CSVGAIPDPREQYF	NA	TRBV29-1	TRBJ2-7	NA	14
TGTGCCAGCAGCTTGCCCGGGATCCTCCCAGATACGCAGTATTTT	CASSLPGILPDTQYF	NA	TRBV5-8	TRBJ2-3	NA	15
TGTGCCAGCAGCGTAGGGAGCGGGAGGGCCTTGGGGGAGCTGTTTTTT	CASSVGSGRALGELFF	NA	TRBV9	TRBJ2-2	TRBD2	16
TGTGCCAGCAGTTTCCGACAGGGGGCGTTCTTC	CASSFRQGAFF	NA	TRBV28	TRBJ2-1	TRBD1	11
TGTGCCAGCAGCCGCACTTTGGGGGAGACAGGAGAGCAGTTCTTC	CASSRTLGETGEQFF	NA	TRBV9	TRBJ2-1	NA	15
TGTGCTACCCAGGTTAATAATTCACCCCTCCACTTT	CATQVNNSPLHF	NA	TRBV30	TRBJ1-6	NA	12
TGCGCCAGCAGCCAATGGGACCCCTCGGGACAAGTCTATGGCTACACCTTC	CASSQWDPSGQVYGYTF	NA	TRBV4-1	TRBJ1-2	NA	17
TGTGCCAGCAGCTTCAACAGGAACCAGAACACTGAAGCTTTCTTT	CASSFNRNQNTEAFF	NA	TRBV7-8	TRBJ1-1	NA	15
TGTGCCAGCAGCTCGAAGCTAGGGGGGGCAGCAGATACGCAGTATTTT	CASSSKLGGAADTQYF	NA	TRBV7-2	TRBJ2-3	NA	16
TGTGCCAGTAGTTCTTTTGGGGGCGCATTCTATGGCTACACCTTC	CASSSFGGAFYGYTF	NA	TRBV19	TRBJ1-2	NA	15
TGTGCTAGTGATACAGGGGGGGCTACTAATGAAAAACTGTTTTTT	CASDTGGATNEKLFF	NA	TRBV12-5	TRBJ1-4	TRBD1	15
TGTGCCAGCTCACCACCGAGTTCTAATGAAAAACTGTTTTTT	CASSPPSSNEKLFF	NA	TRBV18	TRBJ1-4	NA	14
TGCGCCAGCAGCCAAGCGGGTAATGAGCAGTTCTTC	CASSQAGNEQFF	NA	TRBV4-1	TRBJ2-1	NA	12
TGTGCCAGCAGCTCTTGGACAGAAACCACCGGGGAGCTGTTTTTT	CASSSWTETTGELFF	few	TRBV7-6	TRBJ2-2	NA	15
TGTGCCAGCAGCCAAGCATTCGGGGGTGGAAACAATGAGCAGTTCTTC	CASSQAFGGGNNEQFF	NA	TRBV4-2	TRBJ2-1	NA	16
TGTGCCAGTAGACTAGCGGATCACAATGAGCAGTTCTTC	CASRLADHNEQFF	NA	TRBV6-6	TRBJ2-1	TRBD2	13
TGTGCCAGCAGTGAAAACAGGGGGACCCTTTTAGGAACCTATGGCTACACCTTC	CASSENRGTLLGTYGYTF	NA	TRBV25-1	TRBJ1-2	TRBD1	18
TGCAGCGTTGATAGGACCTCGGGGGGTGAGCAGTACTTC	CSVDRTSGGEQYF	few	TRBV29-1	TRBJ2-5	TRBD2	13
TGTGCCAGCAGCTTCGACCCGGTTGGGGCCACTGAAGCTTTCTTT	CASSFDPVGATEAFF	NA	TRBV5-4	TRBJ1-1	NA	15
TGTGCCAGCAGCTCGGTGTTAAGCAATCAGCCCCAGCATTTT	CASSSVLSNQPQHF	NA	TRBV27	TRBJ1-5	NA	14
TGTGCCAGCGGCGGGGACGGACTCTACGAGCAGTACTTC	CASGGDGLYEQYF	NA	TRBV28	TRBJ2-7	NA	13
TGTGCCAGCAGCATCTCCTCCCAGGGGGATGGTTATGGCTACACCTTC	CASSISSQGDGYGYTF	NA	TRBV7-3	TRBJ1-2	TRBD1	16
TGCGCCAGCAGCCAAGGGACAACTCCTGACTATGGCTACACCTTC	CASSQGTTPDYGYTF	few	TRBV4-3	TRBJ1-2	NA	15
TGTGCCAGCAGCTTGGGGACAGGGGGCGGAAACACCATATATTTT	CASSLGTGGGNTIYF	NA	TRBV5-6	TRBJ1-3	TRBD1	15
TGTGCCAGCAGCCTCCCGGGGAAAGGGCCGAAGTTCTTC	CASSLPGKGPKFF	NA	TRBV5-6	TRBJ2-1	NA	13
TGTGCCAGCAGTGAAAAGGGGACAGGACGTAATGAAAAACTGTTTTTT	CASSEKGTGRNEKLFF	NA	TRBV6-1	TRBJ1-4	TRBD1	16
TGTGCCAGCAGCCCCGGGGGGATAACCTACAATGAGCAGTTCTTC	CASSPGGITYNEQFF	few	TRBV9	TRBJ2-1	TRBD2	15
TGTGCCAGCAGCCCGCTAGCGGGGGGTCTCAAAGAGACCCAGTACTTC	CASSPLAGGLKETQYF	NA	TRBV7-2	TRBJ2-5	TRBD2	16
TGTGCCAGCAGCGTGGGGACTCTACATGAAGCTTTCTTT	CASSVGTLHEAFF	NA	TRBV9	TRBJ1-1	NA	13